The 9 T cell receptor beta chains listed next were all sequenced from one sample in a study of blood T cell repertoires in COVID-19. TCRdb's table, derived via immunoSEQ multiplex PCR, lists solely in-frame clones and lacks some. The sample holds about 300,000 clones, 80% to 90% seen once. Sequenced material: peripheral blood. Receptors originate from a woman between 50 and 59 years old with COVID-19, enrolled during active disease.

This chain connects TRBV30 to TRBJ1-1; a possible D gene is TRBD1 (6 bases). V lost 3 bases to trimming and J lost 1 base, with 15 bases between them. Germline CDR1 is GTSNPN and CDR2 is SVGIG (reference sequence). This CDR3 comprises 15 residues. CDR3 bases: TGTGCCTGGAGACAAACTCAGGGGAGGAACACTGAAGCTTTCTTT. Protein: CAWRQTQGRNTEAFF.

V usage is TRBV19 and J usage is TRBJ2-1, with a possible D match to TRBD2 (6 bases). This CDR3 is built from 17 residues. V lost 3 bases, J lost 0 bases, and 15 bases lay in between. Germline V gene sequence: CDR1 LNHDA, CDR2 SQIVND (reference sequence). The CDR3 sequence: CASSIGGAPNSYNEQFF. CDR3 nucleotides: TGTGCCAGTAGTATCGGGGGAGCTCCCAACTCCTACAATGAGCAGTTCTTC.

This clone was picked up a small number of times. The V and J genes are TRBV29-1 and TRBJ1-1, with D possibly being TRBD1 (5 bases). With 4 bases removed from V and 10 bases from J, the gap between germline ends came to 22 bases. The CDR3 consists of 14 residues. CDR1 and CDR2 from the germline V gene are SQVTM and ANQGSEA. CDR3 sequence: CSVVPEGRSRGAFF. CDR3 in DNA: TGCAGCGTTGTCCCGGAGGGACGTTCACGAGGAGCTTTCTTT.

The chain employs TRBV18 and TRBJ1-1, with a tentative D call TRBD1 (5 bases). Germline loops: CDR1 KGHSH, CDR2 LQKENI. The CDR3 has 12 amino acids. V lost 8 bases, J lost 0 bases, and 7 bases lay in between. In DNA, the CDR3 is TGTGCCAGCCGACAGATGAACACTGAAGCTTTCTTT. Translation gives CASRQMNTEAFF.

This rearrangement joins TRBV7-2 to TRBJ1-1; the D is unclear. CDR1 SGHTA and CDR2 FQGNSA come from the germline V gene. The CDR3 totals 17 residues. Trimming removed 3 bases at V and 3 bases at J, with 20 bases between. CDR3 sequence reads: CASSLRPLRGLYTEAFF. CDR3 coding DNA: TGTGCCAGCAGCTTGAGACCACTCCGAGGGTTATACACTGAAGCTTTCTTT.

The CDR3 here is CASSAPRTGEGETQYF. Here the CDR3 DNA reads TGTGCCAGCAGTGCTCCCCGGACTGGGGAAGGGGAGACCCAGTACTTC. The chain uses TRBV6-4 and TRBJ2-5; D is perhaps TRBD2 (5 bases). Trimming left V 4 bases short and J 5 bases short, with 20 bases between. Germline assignment: CDR1 MRHNA and CDR2 SNTAGT. The CDR3 sequence is 16 residues long.

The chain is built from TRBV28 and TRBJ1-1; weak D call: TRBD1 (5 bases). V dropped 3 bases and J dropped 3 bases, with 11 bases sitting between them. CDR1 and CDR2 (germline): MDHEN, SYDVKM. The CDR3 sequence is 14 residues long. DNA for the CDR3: TGTGCCAGCAGTTTGCAGGGTGGGTACACTGAAGCTTTCTTT. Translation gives CASSLQGGYTEAFF.

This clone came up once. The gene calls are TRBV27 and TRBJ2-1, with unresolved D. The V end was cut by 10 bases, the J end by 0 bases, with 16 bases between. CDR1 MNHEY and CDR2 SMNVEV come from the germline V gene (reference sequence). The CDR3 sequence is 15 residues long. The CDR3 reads CATQILGASYNEQFF. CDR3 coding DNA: TGTGCCACTCAAATTTTGGGCGCCTCCTACAATGAGCAGTTCTTC.

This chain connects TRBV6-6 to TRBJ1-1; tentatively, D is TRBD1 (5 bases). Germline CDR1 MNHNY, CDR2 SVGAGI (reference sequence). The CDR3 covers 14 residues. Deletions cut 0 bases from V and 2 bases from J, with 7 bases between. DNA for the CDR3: TGTGCCAGCAGTTACTCGGGGGGAAACACTGAAGCTTTCTTT. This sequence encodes CASSYSGGNTEAFF.